This record looks at one TCR beta chain sequence and its context. Its specificity is unknown. The same CDR3 arises from other DNA sequences in this sample as well. The data are from a study of shared clonotypes between healthy human individuals. The CDR3 length is 13 residues. V shed 2 bases and J shed 3 bases, with 6 bases lying between them. CDR1 and CDR2 (germline): SGDLS, YYNGEE. Study results and limitations: On the whole, naive subsets had larger estimated richness than memory subsets had.

Every immunoSEQ plate was one replicate of a subset's evenly spread DNA. TCRdb's table, derived via immunoSEQ multiplex PCR, lists solely in-frame clones and lacks some. The sample includes over 150,000 clones, 65% to 70% of them seen just once. All participating donors were Caucasian adults from Nashville, Tennessee. The source of this sequence is a man aged 30-40 years in good health. Sequences were obtained from memory CD4+ T cells sorted from blood. Noted subset: CD45RA-negative fraction. The chain couples TRBV9 to TRBJ1-5; D call uncertain. The CDR3 nucleotides read TGTGCCAGCAGCGTCAGCCCCAATCAGCCCCAGCATTTT. Translated: CASSVSPNQPQHF.